This is a list of T cell receptor beta chains from one sample in a study of T cells in Graves' hyperthyroidism and ophthalmopathy. From the multiplex PCR reads, TCRdb called clonotypes with MiXCR, one entry per CDR3 protein. Altogether about 480,000 distinct CDR3 sequences are present, approximately 14% being singletons, with the ten largest covering 15% to 20%. Sequencing used blood. The receptor source for this set is a young woman with Graves' hyperthyroidism. Each CDR3 is given with its conserved first and last residue. D genes are given only for firm matches. Only some rows state a clone size, as once, few, many or a class for expanded clones.

size	J	D	V	DNA	CDR3
NA	TRBJ2-7	TRBD2	TRBV20-1	TGCAGTGCGGCGACTAGCGGTACATACGAGCAGTACTTC	CSAATSGTYEQYF
NA	TRBJ1-5	NA	TRBV20-1	TGCAGTGCAAAGCCCGGGTTGGGGAGCAATCAGCCCCAGCATTTT	CSAKPGLGSNQPQHF
many	TRBJ2-4	NA	TRBV20-1	TGCAGTGCTAGAAACCGGGGACTAGCCAAAAACATTCAGTACTTC	CSARNRGLAKNIQYF
many	TRBJ2-7	NA	TRBV29-1	TGCAGCGTTTTGGCGGAATCCTACGAGCAGTACTTC	CSVLAESYEQYF
NA	TRBJ2-3	NA	TRBV5-1	TGCACCAGCAGTACCAGCACAGATACGCAGTATTTT	CTSSTSTDTQYF
many	TRBJ2-7	NA	TRBV18	TGTGCCAGCTCATACGATACGGCCGCCGAGCAGTACTTC	CASSYDTAAEQYF
NA	TRBJ1-5	TRBD1	TRBV20-1	TGCAGTGCTAGAGAGGACAGGGGGCACAGGCAGCCCCAGCATTTT	CSAREDRGHRQPQHF
many	TRBJ1-2	NA	TRBV15	TGTGCCACCAGCAGAGATCGGGCTGCAGGCCTCTATGGCTACACCTTC	CATSRDRAAGLYGYTF
many	TRBJ1-5	NA	TRBV7-2	TGTGCCAGCAGCCAACAGGGAGGAGGTCAGCCCCAGCATTTT	CASSQQGGGQPQHF
many	TRBJ2-1	TRBD2	TRBV5-1	TGCGCCAGCAGCTTGAGAGGACTAGTGAGGGTTGAGCAGTTCTTC	CASSLRGLVRVEQFF
NA	TRBJ1-4	NA	TRBV3-1	TGTGCCAGCGGCCAATCCTCCCCGACAGTTGCAACTAATGAAAGACTGTTTTTT	CASGQSSPTVATNERLFF
few	TRBJ1-5	NA	TRBV7-2	TGTGCCAGTGGCAGGGGATATAGCAATCAGCCCCAGCATTTT	CASGRGYSNQPQHF
many	TRBJ1-5	TRBD1	TRBV6-1	TGTGCCAGCGTCCCGGTCGTAATCGGACAGGGCTTTAGCAATCAGCCCCAGCATTTT	CASVPVVIGQGFSNQPQHF
NA	TRBJ2-7	TRBD2	TRBV2	TGTGCCAGGGGGGGGACCTCGGACTACGAGCAGTACTTC	CARGGTSDYEQYF
NA	TRBJ2-1	NA	TRBV7-9	TGTGCCAGCAGCTTAGTCGGAGACAATGAGCAGTTCTTC	CASSLVGDNEQFF